This TCR beta chain stems from a study of technical replicates of blood from a handful of donors. TCRdb's copy holds only in-frame clones and misses some; the assay was immunoSEQ multiplex PCR. The data hold roughly 90,000 clones, with approximately 95% observed a single time. Trimming took off 5 bases at V and 5 bases at J, with 13 bases between the two ends. The CDR3 is made up of 13 amino acids. The germline V gene has CDR1 SGHNT and CDR2 YYREEE (reference sequence). Sequencing was carried out using T cells isolated from PBMCs. The receptor comes from a human donor in good health. The chain employs TRBV5-4 and TRBJ1-1; D possibly corresponds to TRBD1 (6 bases). The CDR3 DNA reads TGTGCCAGCAGAAATACAGGGAGAACTGAAGCTTTCTTT. This codes for CASRNTGRTEAFF.